A single sample is the source of the 16 T cell receptor beta chains below, sequenced in a study of human T cells and chemical hapten exposure. MiXCR, run by TCRdb on the RACE reads, gives a single entry per CDR3 protein. The data contain about 380,000 distinct CDR3 sequences, roughly 4.8% of them singletons. Time point: patch test 1, 2 weeks after DPC sensitization. Treatment indicated: therapeutic diphenylcyclopropenone sensitization with weekly scalp DPC. The sample here was whole blood, taken in connection with sensitization to the hapten diphenylcyclopropenone (DPC). The source is a woman aged 45-65 years with alopecia areata. Some clones in this sample may be carry-over from other donors' samples.

This clonotype was picked up many times. The rearrangement links TRBV4-3 to TRBJ1-1, with D hard to call. The ends were cut back, 0 bases at V and 0 bases at J, with 14 bases in the middle. Germline V gene lookup returns CDR1 LGHNA and CDR2 YSLEER. This CDR3 spans 17 amino acids. The DNA for the CDR3 is TGCGCCAGCAGCCAAGACCCACCCCCAGTCTTGAACACTGAAGCTTTCTTT. This encodes CASSQDPPPVLNTEAFF.

This clonotype showed up just a few times. The chain recombines TRBV4-2 with TRBJ2-5, with D tentatively TRBD1 (6 bases). CDR1 LGHNA and CDR2 YNFKEQ come from the germline V gene. CDR3 size: 18 residues. V gave up 2 bases and J gave up 3 bases, with 22 bases separating them. CDR3 protein: CASSQYLTGSATKETQYF. CDR3 sequence (DNA): TGTGCCAGCAGCCAATACCTGACAGGTAGTGCCACAAAAGAGACCCAGTACTTC.

This clonotype was counted many times. V gene TRBV10-3 combines with J gene TRBJ1-1, with TRBD1 as a possible D gene (5 bases). The CDR3 length is 13 residues. Trimming stripped 6 bases from V and 1 base from J, with 9 bases between. The germline CDR1 and CDR2 sequences are ENHRY and SYGVKD. The CDR3 reads CAIRADRNTEAFF. The CDR3 DNA reads as TGTGCCATCAGAGCTGACAGGAACACTGAAGCTTTCTTT.

As regards this clonotype: This may be a read error, as it is one base from a much larger clone. The chain is built from TRBV6-2 or TRBV6-3 and TRBJ2-1, with 7 bases fitting TRBD1. V dropped 6 bases and J dropped 6; count of bases not matched to a gene: 8. Germline V gene lookup returns CDR1 MNHEY and CDR2 SVGEGT. The CDR3 totals 14 residues. The CDR3 DNA follows: TGTGCCAGCAGGAACAGAGGGGGCCCCAATGAGCAGTTCTTC. Its translation is CASRNRGGPNEQFF.

The chain is built from TRBV29-1 and TRBJ1-2; D gene ambiguous. Germline values: CDR1 SQVTM, CDR2 ANQGSEA. Trimming stripped 4 bases from V and 2 bases from J, with 11 bases between. The CDR3 runs to 13 residues. The CDR3 coding sequence is TGCAGCGTTGGAACAGAGAGGAACTATGGCTACACCTTC. As protein: CSVGTERNYGYTF.

This clonotype was seen repeatedly, ten times or more. CDR3 in amino acids: CASSSSGTASEKLFF. CDR3 in DNA: TGTGCCAGCAGCTCCTCCGGGACAGCGAGTGAAAAACTGTTTTTT. The chain couples TRBV28 to TRBJ1-4; 7 nucleotides line up with TRBD1. J gave up 7 bases and V 6 bases, and 11 bases lay outside the gene matches. This CDR3 comprises 15 residues. Germline lookup yields CDR1 MDHEN and CDR2 SYDVKM.

At least ten counts were recorded for this clonotype. The DNA for the CDR3 is TGTGCCAGCAGGGAATTATACGAGCAGTACTTC. It is translated as CASRELYEQYF. This chain connects TRBV2 to TRBJ2-7, with no clear D. The CDR3 is made up of 11 amino acids. V lost 6 bases to trimming and J lost 4 bases, with 7 bases between them. Germline V lookup: CDR1 SNHLY, CDR2 FYNNEI.

The CDR3 region has the DNA TGTGCCAGCAGCTTGGAGGGCAGGGGGCCCACCGGGGAGCTGTTTTTT. It specifies CASSLEGRGPTGELFF. The chain is built from TRBV5-4 and TRBJ2-2; 8 nucleotides align to TRBD1. The CDR3 has 16 amino acids. J gave up 4 bases and V 0 bases, and 5 bases lay outside the gene matches. Germline CDR1 SGHNT, CDR2 YYREEE (reference sequence).

This clonotype was detected many times. The V gene is TRBV20-1, the J gene TRBJ1-1, with a weak D call TRBD1 (5 bases). The germline V gene encodes CDR1 DFQATT and CDR2 SNEGSKA (reference sequence). The V and J ends lost 1 base and 4 bases respectively, with 10 bases between them. This CDR3 comprises 13 residues. The CDR3 is CSARGGVGTEAFF. The CDR3 DNA sequence: TGCAGTGCTAGAGGAGGGGTAGGCACTGAAGCTTTCTTT.

A few counts support this clonotype. The V call is TRBV7-9, the J call TRBJ2-5, with D maybe TRBD2 (5 bases). Trimming removed 5 bases from V and 6 bases from J, with 13 bases in between. CDR3 size: 13 residues. Germline V gene sequence: CDR1 SEHNR, CDR2 FQNEAQ (reference sequence). CDR3 in DNA: TGTGCCAGCAGCCGAGATGGGAGACAGACCCAGTACTTC. Translating it yields CASSRDGRQTQYF.

J is TRBJ2-3 and V is TRBV29-1, with a possible D match to TRBD2 (6 bases). The germline V gene has CDR1 SQVTM and CDR2 ANQGSEA. The CDR3 covers 13 residues. V lost 7 bases and J lost 4, with 15 bases in between. The CDR3 loop is CSGVREPPDTQYF. Written as DNA, the CDR3 is TGCAGCGGGGTCCGGGAGCCGCCAGATACGCAGTATTTT.

This chain uses TRBV12-3 or TRBV12-4 with TRBJ1-1; D is possibly TRBD1 (5 bases). CDR3 length equals 16 residues. Trimming removed 3 bases at V and 0 bases at J, with 14 bases between. The CDR3 region has the DNA TGTGCCAGCAGTTTCGGGGGAGGGGCCTTGAACACTGAAGCTTTCTTT. It codes for CASSFGGGALNTEAFF.

The genes are TRBV9 and TRBJ2-7; 7 positions match TRBD1. J was trimmed by 3 bases and V by 1 base; bases with no gene match: 4. Germline-derived CDR1 and CDR2 are SGDLS and YYNGEE. The CDR3 runs to 14 residues. The CDR3 sequence: CASSVTRQGYEQYF. CDR3 in DNA: TGTGCCAGCAGCGTAACCAGACAGGGCTACGAGCAGTACTTC.

This clonotype was recorded at least ten times. V is TRBV3-1 and J is TRBJ1-4, with D perhaps matching TRBD1 (5 bases). CDR1 is LGHDT and CDR2 is YNNKEL in the germline V gene (reference sequence). The CDR3 is 15 residues long. Trimming shortened V by 2 bases and J by 5 bases, and 12 bases separated the two germline ends. CDR3 coding DNA: TGTGCCAGCAGCCAACCGGGACTCCTCAATGAAAAACTGTTTTTT. Protein: CASSQPGLLNEKLFF.

This clonotype was seen only a few times. The chain employs TRBV29-1 and TRBJ2-5, with D tentatively TRBD2 (6 bases). Germline-derived CDR1 and CDR2 are SQVTM and ANQGSEA. The CDR3 length is 12 residues. Trimming stripped 0 bases from V and 4 bases from J, with 6 bases between. CDR3 region: CSVEEGGETQYF. For the CDR3, the DNA is TGCAGCGTTGAAGAGGGGGGAGAGACCCAGTACTTC.

This clonotype was detected ten times or more. V and J are TRBV5-1 and TRBJ1-2, with a weak D call TRBD1 (5 bases). Germline V gene lookup returns CDR1 SGHRS and CDR2 YFSETQ. The CDR3 loop spans 14 amino acids. The V end lost 3 bases, the J end lost 3 bases, and 12 bases lay between the germline ends. The CDR3 protein is CASSWGTVDYGYTF. CDR3 coding DNA: TGCGCCAGCAGCTGGGGGACGGTCGACTATGGCTACACCTTC.